A selection of T cell receptor beta chains follows, all from one sample in a study of siplizumab effects on memory and regulatory T cells. Here immunoSEQ multiplex PCR was the method, and the copy in TCRdb shows in-frame clones only, minus some. The table includes 90,000 to 150,000 clones, 93% detected once. Material: non-Treg CD4+ T cells sorted from blood. Every receptor here comes from a human donor in good health. CDR3s include the opening cysteine and the closing phenylalanine or tryptophan. A D gene is named only where the DNA matches it firmly. Clone size is shown for a subset of rows, as once, few, many or a class of expanded clone.

TRBD2,once,TRBJ2-5,TRBV7-9,TGTGCCAGCACCTATCTAGCGGGGGCTCAAGAGACCCAGTACTTC,CASTYLAGAQETQYF
NA,NA,TRBJ1-4,TRBV14,TGTGCCAGCAGCCAAGGTGTCAATGAAAAACTGTTTTTT,CASSQGVNEKLFF
NA,NA,TRBJ1-5,TRBV28,TGTGCCAGCAGTCCCGGACAGTCTAATCAGCCCCAGCATTTT,CASSPGQSNQPQHF
NA,once,TRBJ1-2,TRBV29-1,TGCAGCGTTGATAAGGGGGAGAACTATGGCTACACCTTC,CSVDKGENYGYTF
TRBD1,once,TRBJ2-1,TRBV6-1,TGTGCCAGCAGTTTTCGGGACAGGGTTACGAATGAGCAGTTCTTC,CASSFRDRVTNEQFF
TRBD1,NA,TRBJ2-5,TRBV6-1,TGTGCCAGCAGTGCGCGCCAACAGGGGGCAAAGACCCAGTACTTC,CASSARQQGAKTQYF
TRBD2,NA,TRBJ2-3,TRBV5-1,TGCGCCAGCAGCTTGGTGTCAGCGGGGGGGCCGGGAGATACGCAGTATTTT,CASSLVSAGGPGDTQYF
NA,NA,TRBJ2-7,TRBV7-9,TGTGCCAGCAGCTTAGGTGGGACCCGTAACGAGCAGTACTTC,CASSLGGTRNEQYF
NA,NA,TRBJ1-4,TRBV5-1,TGCGCCAGCAGCGACAGGCCAACTAATGAAAAACTGTTTTTT,CASSDRPTNEKLFF
TRBD1,NA,TRBJ1-5,TRBV4-3,TGCGCCAGCAGCCAAGAGAGGGGGCCGAATCAGCCCCAGCATTTT,CASSQERGPNQPQHF
NA,NA,TRBJ2-2,TRBV6-5,TGTGCCAGCAGACCCCCCCAGGGTAACACCGGGGAGCTGTTTTTT,CASRPPQGNTGELFF
TRBD1,NA,TRBJ2-2,TRBV28,TGTGCCAGCAGTACCGGACAGGGTTCCGCCGGGGAGCTGTTTTTT,CASSTGQGSAGELFF
NA,NA,TRBJ1-2,TRBV27,TGTGCCAGCAGTTTCTCCAGGACAGTTCAAGCTAACTATGGCTACACCTTC,CASSFSRTVQANYGYTF
NA,NA,TRBJ2-3,TRBV18,TGTGCCAGCTCACGGGACCCGATCCTAGATACGCAGTATTTT,CASSRDPILDTQYF
NA,NA,TRBJ2-5,TRBV7-3,TGTGCCAGCAGCTTAATATCGCAGGAGACCCAGTACTTC,CASSLISQETQYF
NA,NA,TRBJ1-5,TRBV2,TGTGCCAGCAGTGAGGGCCGTTCGAGCCTGGAGCCCCAGCATTTT,CASSEGRSSLEPQHF
NA,NA,TRBJ1-4,TRBV29-1,TGCAGCGTTGGGGGTGTGAATGAAAAACTGTTTTTT,CSVGGVNEKLFF
NA,NA,TRBJ1-1,TRBV7-9,TGTGCCAGCAGCTCCCCGAGGAGGTTCATGAACACTGAAGCTTTCTTT,CASSSPRRFMNTEAFF
TRBD2,NA,TRBJ2-2,TRBV18,TGTGCCAGCTCACCACAGACTAGCGGGGATTTCGGGGAGCTGTTTTTT,CASSPQTSGDFGELFF
NA,NA,TRBJ2-5,TRBV11-3,TGTGCCAGCAGCTTATTCCAGGGGGGGCAGGAGACCCAGTACTTC,CASSLFQGGQETQYF
NA,NA,TRBJ2-3,TRBV18,TGTGCCAGCTCACCAGGTAGTCCCGGCACAGATACGCAGTATTTT,CASSPGSPGTDTQYF
NA,NA,TRBJ1-1,TRBV18,TGTGCCAGCTCACCACAGTACTTGAACACTGAAGCTTTCTTT,CASSPQYLNTEAFF
NA,NA,TRBJ2-7,TRBV7-3,TGTGCCAGCAGCTTCCTCCAGGGCGAGCAGTACTTC,CASSFLQGEQYF
TRBD1,NA,TRBJ1-2,TRBV6-5,TGTGCCAGCAGGCCTCAGGGGGCCGGTGTGTATGGCTACACCTTC,CASRPQGAGVYGYTF
TRBD1,NA,TRBJ2-1,TRBV11-3,TGTGCCAGCAGCCAACAGGGGGCGAATGAGCAGTTCTTC,CASSQQGANEQFF
TRBD1,NA,TRBJ1-3,TRBV18,TGTGCCAGCTCAAATGACAGGGGGCCTGGAAACACCATATATTTT,CASSNDRGPGNTIYF
NA,NA,TRBJ1-4,TRBV14,TGTGCCAGCAGCCAGTACCGGGACACCCATGAAAAACTGTTTTTT,CASSQYRDTHEKLFF
NA,NA,TRBJ1-2,TRBV19,TGTGCCAGTAGCCCGACAGGCCCTTATGGCTACACCTTC,CASSPTGPYGYTF
TRBD1,NA,TRBJ2-7,TRBV19,TGTGCCAGTAGCAAGACAGGGGTAGGCTACGAGCAGTACTTC,CASSKTGVGYEQYF
NA,NA,TRBJ1-2,TRBV30,TGTGCCTGGTCCCGGGGAGACGTTAACTATGGCTACACCTTC,CAWSRGDVNYGYTF
TRBD1,NA,TRBJ1-1,TRBV19,TGTGCCAGTAGTATCTCGGCAGGGGGGTACACTGAAGCTTTCTTT,CASSISAGGYTEAFF
NA,NA,TRBJ1-2,TRBV18,TGTGCCAGCTCACCAGGGGTTAACTATGGCTACACCTTC,CASSPGVNYGYTF
TRBD2,NA,TRBJ2-5,TRBV5-6,TGTGCCAGCAGCTTGATTGATTTGCTAGCGGGGCAAGAGACCCAGTACTTC,CASSLIDLLAGQETQYF
NA,NA,TRBJ2-2,TRBV5-6,TGTGCCAGCAGCTTGGTATTTAAGAACACCGGGGAGCTGTTTTTT,CASSLVFKNTGELFF
TRBD1,NA,TRBJ2-3,TRBV7-3,TGTGCCAGCAGCCAGTCCCGGGACAGCCGATCGTATTTT,CASSQSRDSRSYF
NA,NA,TRBJ1-1,TRBV19,TGTGCCAGTAGTATACTGGGCACTGAAGCTTTCTTT,CASSILGTEAFF
NA,NA,TRBJ1-3,TRBV28,TGTGCCAGCAGTGTTGACAGTTCCTTCTCTGGAAACACCATATATTTT,CASSVDSSFSGNTIYF
NA,NA,TRBJ1-3,TRBV7-4,TGTGCCAGCAGCTTAACGCGAAACACCATATATTTT,CASSLTRNTIYF
TRBD1,NA,TRBJ1-1,TRBV19,TGTGCCAGCACACCACTACAGGGGAAGAACACTGAAGCTTTCTTT,CASTPLQGKNTEAFF
TRBD1,once,TRBJ2-5,TRBV7-2,TGTGCCAGCAGCTTAAGCGGGACAGGGGCACAAGAGACCCAGTACTTC,CASSLSGTGAQETQYF
NA,NA,TRBJ2-7,TRBV14,TGTGCCAGCGGGGGAGACTACGAGCAGTACTTC,CASGGDYEQYF
NA,NA,TRBJ2-7,TRBV6-5,TGTGCCAGCAGTTCCCTGAAAGGGAACGAGCAGTACTTC,CASSSLKGNEQYF
TRBD1,NA,TRBJ2-3,TRBV19,TGTGCCAGTAGTATAGCATTGGGACAGATCACAGATACGCAGTATTTT,CASSIALGQITDTQYF
NA,NA,TRBJ2-2,TRBV27,TGTGCCAGCAGTTGGGACAATCGGAACACCGGGGAGCTGTTTTTT,CASSWDNRNTGELFF
NA,NA,TRBJ1-6,TRBV7-3,TGTGCCAGCAGCTTAAGCCCAGGGACCAATTCACCCCTCCACTTT,CASSLSPGTNSPLHF
TRBD1,once,TRBJ1-2,TRBV7-9,TGTGCCAGCAGCTTAGGGGACAGGGGAAGTAGCTACACCTTC,CASSLGDRGSSYTF
TRBD1,NA,TRBJ1-2,TRBV10-1,TGCGCCAGCAGTCCGGGACAGAACTATGGCTACACCTTC,CASSPGQNYGYTF
TRBD1,NA,TRBJ1-1,TRBV28,TGTGCCAGCAGACCCGGGACAGGGTTTCTCACTGAAGCTTTCTTT,CASRPGTGFLTEAFF
NA,NA,TRBJ2-7,TRBV18,TGTGCCAGCTCACCCGGACAGTCCTACGAGCAGTACTTC,CASSPGQSYEQYF
TRBD1,NA,TRBJ1-6,TRBV5-1,TGCGCCAGCAGCCCTACAGGGGGCTCCTATAATTCACCCCTCCACTTT,CASSPTGGSYNSPLHF
TRBD1,NA,TRBJ1-4,TRBV19,TGTGCCAGCAGGGACAGGTTGTTAGAAAAACTGTTTTTT,CASRDRLLEKLFF
NA,NA,TRBJ1-1,TRBV9,TGTGCCAGCAGCAAGGGACCTCTGAACACTGAAGCTTTCTTT,CASSKGPLNTEAFF
NA,NA,TRBJ2-2,TRBV4-2,TGTGCCAGCAGCCAAGGTGACCCCGCCGGAGGGAACACCGGGGAGCTGTTTTTT,CASSQGDPAGGNTGELFF
NA,NA,TRBJ2-3,TRBV5-1,TGCGCCAGCAGCTTGGCGGGGGAAGATACGCAGTATTTT,CASSLAGEDTQYF